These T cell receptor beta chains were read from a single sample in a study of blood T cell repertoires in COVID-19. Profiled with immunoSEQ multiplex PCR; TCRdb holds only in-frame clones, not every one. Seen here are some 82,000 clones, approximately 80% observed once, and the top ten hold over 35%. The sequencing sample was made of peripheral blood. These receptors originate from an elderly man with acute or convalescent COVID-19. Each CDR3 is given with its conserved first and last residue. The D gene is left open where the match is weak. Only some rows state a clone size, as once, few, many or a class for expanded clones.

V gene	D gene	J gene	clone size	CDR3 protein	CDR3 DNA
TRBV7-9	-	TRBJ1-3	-	CASNQGAGNTIYF	TGTGCCAGCAATCAAGGGGCTGGAAACACCATATATTTT
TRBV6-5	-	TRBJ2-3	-	CASSYSAYRSQGTQYF	TGTGCCAGCAGTTACTCGGCTTATAGAAGTCAGGGTACGCAGTATTTT
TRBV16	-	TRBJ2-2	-	CASSQWGDAGELFF	TGTGCCAGCAGCCAATGGGGAGACGCCGGGGAGCTGTTTTTT
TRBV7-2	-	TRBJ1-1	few	CASSSQAVNTEAFF	TGTGCCAGCAGCTCCCAAGCCGTTAACACTGAAGCTTTCTTT
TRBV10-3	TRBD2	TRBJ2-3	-	CATGLAGAGDTQYF	TGTGCCACTGGACTAGCGGGAGCGGGAGATACGCAGTATTTT
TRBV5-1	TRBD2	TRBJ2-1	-	CASSLTGTSDYNEQFF	TGCGCCAGCAGCTTGACCGGGACTAGCGACTACAATGAGCAGTTCTTC
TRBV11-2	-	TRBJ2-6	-	CASSQGGGANVLTF	TGTGCCAGCAGCCAGGGGGGAGGGGCCAACGTCCTGACTTTC
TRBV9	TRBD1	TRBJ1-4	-	CASSPSTGGNEKLFF	TGTGCCAGCAGCCCATCGACAGGGGGTAATGAAAAACTGTTTTTT
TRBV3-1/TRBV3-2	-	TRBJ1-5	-	CASSQGLSNQPQHF	TGTGCCAGCAGCCAGGGGCTTAGCAATCAGCCCCAGCATTTT
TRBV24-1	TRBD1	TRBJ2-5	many	CATSEPGTGRQETQYF	TGTGCCACCAGTGAGCCCGGGACAGGGCGGCAAGAGACCCAGTACTTC
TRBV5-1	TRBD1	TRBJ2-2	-	CASSLGTGGSGELFF	TGCGCCAGCAGCTTGGGGACAGGGGGATCCGGGGAGCTGTTTTTT
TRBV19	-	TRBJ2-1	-	CASSPLRPNSYNEQFF	TGTGCCAGTAGTCCATTGAGGCCGAACTCCTACAATGAGCAGTTCTTC
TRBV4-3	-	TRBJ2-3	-	CASSREKLDTQYF	TGCGCCAGCAGTCGAGAGAAGCTGGATACGCAGTATTTT
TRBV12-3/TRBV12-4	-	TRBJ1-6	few	CASSFSSFSPLHF	TGTGCCAGCAGTTTTAGTTCCTTTTCACCCCTCCACTTT
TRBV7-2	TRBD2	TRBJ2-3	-	CASSGSSGSSDTQYF	TGTGCCAGCAGCGGAAGTAGCGGGAGTTCAGATACGCAGTATTTT
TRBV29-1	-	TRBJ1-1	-	CSVAGVGTEAFF	TGCAGCGTGGCAGGGGTTGGAACTGAAGCTTTCTTT